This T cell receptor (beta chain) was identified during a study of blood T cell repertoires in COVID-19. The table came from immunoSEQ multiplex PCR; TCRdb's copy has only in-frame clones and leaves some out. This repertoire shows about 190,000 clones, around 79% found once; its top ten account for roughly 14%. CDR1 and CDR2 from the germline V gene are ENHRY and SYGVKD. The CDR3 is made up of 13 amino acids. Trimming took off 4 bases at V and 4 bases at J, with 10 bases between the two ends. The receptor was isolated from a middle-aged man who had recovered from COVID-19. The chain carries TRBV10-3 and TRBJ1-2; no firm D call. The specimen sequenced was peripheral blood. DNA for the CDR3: TGTGCCATCAGTGTTTCCCCCGGCTATGGCTACACCTTC. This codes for CAISVSPGYGYTF.